The text below deals with one TCR beta chain. These data come from a study of metastatic and nonmetastatic thyroid tumors. TCRdb redid the clone calls on the PCR reads using MiXCR. The sample carries about 40,000 clones, more than 9.5% recorded once. Germline lookup yields CDR1 MNHNS and CDR2 SASEGT. The V end was cut by 3 bases, the J end by 2 bases, with 7 bases between. The CDR3 runs 13 residues. Among the patients, none had received any treatment before thyroid surgery. The V and J genes are TRBV6-1 and TRBJ1-1; D uncertain. Sequencing was performed on blood. The receptor's source is a female donor with papillary thyroid cancer or a benign thyroid nodule (not recorded which). Some clones in this sample may be carry-over from other donors' samples. The CDR3: CASSDLTNTEAFF. The CDR3 nucleotides read TGTGCCAGCAGTGATTTGACCAACACTGAAGCTTTCTTT.